Shown below are 27 T cell receptor beta chains from a single sample sequenced in a study of cytomegalovirus exposure and HLA in healthy donors. Both 60 Vbeta primers and 13 Jbeta primers went into the PCR. TCRdb keeps only in-frame clones here, not all; method: immunoSEQ multiplex PCR. The table includes approximately 160,000 clones, around 72% detected once. The sample consisted of PBMCs. The receptors were sampled from a woman aged 50 to 60 in good health and CMV-seropositive.

This rearrangement joins TRBV28 to TRBJ1-1; no firm D call. Deletions cut 5 bases from V and 7 bases from J, with 20 bases between. Germline assignment: CDR1 MDHEN and CDR2 SYDVKM. This CDR3 region has 15 residues. The CDR3 nucleotides are TGTGCCAGCAGTCTCCCGACGCCTTTGAGGAGTGAAGCTTTCTTT. Translated: CASSLPTPLRSEAFF.

The gene calls are TRBV4-1 and TRBJ2-1; a weak D match, TRBD1 (5 bases). Germline V gives CDR1 MGHRA, CDR2 YSYEKL. V was clipped by 0 bases and J by 10 bases, with 19 bases between them. The CDR3 spans 16 residues. This CDR3 reads CASSQEWGKGSGEQFF. The CDR3 nucleotides read TGCGCCAGCAGCCAAGAGTGGGGAAAGGGGTCGGGCGAGCAGTTCTTC.

This chain uses TRBV5-1 with TRBJ2-3; TRBD1 matches 7 bases. Germline CDR1 SGHRS, CDR2 YFSETQ. After removal of 0 bases from V and 3 bases from J, the junction contained 4 bases not matched to a gene. The CDR3 loop spans 15 amino acids. The CDR3 DNA reads as TGCGCCAGCAGCTTGGGAGACAGGGAAACAGATACGCAGTATTTT. This gives the protein CASSLGDRETDTQYF.

A word on this clone: One end of the junction does not line up with germline, which may come from a read error. V is TRBV29-1 and J is TRBJ2-1; a possible D gene is TRBD2 (7 bases). The germline gives CDR1 SQVTM, CDR2 ANQGSEA. This CDR3 region has 12 residues. The CDR3 loop is CSVEEPGGPLIF. The CDR3 nucleotides read TGCAGCGTTGAAGAGCCGGGGGGCCCCCTAATCTTC.

This chain joins TRBV28 and TRBJ1-5, with D unclear. The CDR3 sequence is 16 residues long. The germline CDR1 and CDR2 sequences are MDHEN and SYDVKM. Trimming took off 7 bases at V and 4 bases at J, with 20 bases between the two ends. The CDR3 loop is CASKSLETGSNQPQHF. The CDR3 DNA sequence: TGTGCCAGCAAAAGTTTGGAGACCGGGAGTAATCAGCCCCAGCATTTT.

Only a few counts were recorded for this clone. CDR3 region: CASSQEATSGSSYEQYF. The DNA of the CDR3 is TGTGCCAGCAGCCAAGAAGCAACTAGCGGGAGCTCCTACGAGCAGTACTTC. The gene calls are TRBV4-2 and TRBJ2-7, with TRBD2 matching over 11 bases. The CDR3 spans 17 residues. J was trimmed by 0 bases and V by 0 bases; bases with no gene match: 4. Germline values: CDR1 LGHNA, CDR2 YNFKEQ.

This clone was seen once. This chain joins TRBV27 and TRBJ1-2; 7 bases match TRBD1. The trim removed 1 base at V and 4 bases at J, leaving 9 bases unmatched. Germline assignment: CDR1 MNHEY and CDR2 SMNVEV (reference sequence). The CDR3 loop spans 16 amino acids. This CDR3 is CASSLFPGQAIYGYTF. The CDR3, as DNA: TGTGCCAGCAGTTTATTCCCCGGACAGGCGATCTATGGCTACACCTTC.

In nucleotides, the CDR3 is TGTGCCATCAGTGAGGGACAGGGAGGGACCGGGGAGCTGTTTTTT. Translation gives CAISEGQGGTGELFF. The chain joins TRBV10-3 to TRBJ2-2, with D possibly matching TRBD1 (8 bases). The germline V gene encodes CDR1 ENHRY and CDR2 SYGVKD. V was cut by 2 bases and J by 5 bases, with 12 bases left in between. The CDR3 sequence is 15 residues long.

This clone appeared once. CDR3 in DNA: TGTGCCAGCAGCTTAGGTGCAGGGCCCTACGAGCAGTACTTC. Amino acids: CASSLGAGPYEQYF. The chain is built from TRBV7-2 and TRBJ2-7; a possible D gene is TRBD1 (5 bases). CDR3 length: 14 amino acids. Germline lookup yields CDR1 SGHTA and CDR2 FQGNSA. V dropped 1 base and J dropped 2 bases, with 9 bases sitting between them.

V gene TRBV4-3 combines with J gene TRBJ1-1; 7 nucleotides line up with TRBD1. V lost 3 bases and J lost 4; bases outside the gene matches: 5. Germline CDR1 is LGHNA and CDR2 is YSLEER. The length of the CDR3 is 14 residues. The CDR3 coding sequence is TGCGCCAGCAGCCAGGGACAGTATACCACTGAAGCTTTCTTT. Its protein is CASSQGQYTTEAFF.

This clone occurred once. CDR3 DNA sequence: TGTGCCAGCTCACCTGCGCGTTATGACAGGGATAATGAAAAACTGTTTTTT. Translated: CASSPARYDRDNEKLFF. The chain links TRBV18 to TRBJ1-4, with 7 bases lining up with TRBD1. Germline CDR1 and CDR2: KGHSH and LQKENI. V shed 3 bases, J shed 4 bases, and the junction held 11 bases outside the gene matches. This CDR3 comprises 17 residues. Filled out from reference TRBV18 and TRBJ1-4, the complete variable domain reads NAGVMQNPRHLVRRRGQEARLRCSPMKGHSHVYWYRQLPEEGLKFMVYLQKENIIDESGMPKERFSAEFPKEGPSILRIQQVVRGDSAAYFCASSPARYDRDNEKLFFGSGTQLSVL.

The V gene is TRBV5-4, the J gene TRBJ2-7; 9 bases align to TRBD2. V lost 0 bases to trimming and J lost 8 bases; unmatched junction nucleotides: 12. The CDR3 has 16 residues. CDR1 is SGHNT, CDR2 YYREEE, per germline (reference sequence). CDR3 nucleotide sequence: TGTGCCAGCAGCTTGGCCGCTAGCGGGGCCGTTCGTCAGCAGTACTTC. Translation gives CASSLAASGAVRQQYF.

This clone has only a few counts. This rearrangement joins TRBV28 to TRBJ1-6, with TRBD1 matching over 7 bases. J lost 9 bases, V lost 9 bases, and 5 bases had no gene match. In germline, CDR1 is MDHEN, CDR2 SYDVKM. The CDR3 consists of 12 residues. The CDR3 here is CASDRAGSPLHF. CDR3 nucleotides: TGTGCCAGTGACAGGGCGGGTTCACCCCTCCACTTT.

The gene calls are TRBV19 and TRBJ2-7; 9 bases line up with TRBD1. The CDR3 is made up of 15 amino acids. The germline CDR1 and CDR2 sequences are LNHDA and SQIVND (reference sequence). With 3 bases clipped from V and 5 bases from J, the junction kept 8 bases outside the gene matches. This chain's CDR3 is CASSIGTGSPHEQYF. CDR3 DNA sequence: TGTGCCAGTAGTATCGGGACAGGGTCCCCCCACGAGCAGTACTTC.

The CDR3 region is CASSVDTEYGYTF. In nucleotides, the CDR3 is TGTGCCAGCAGCGTAGATACAGAGTATGGCTACACCTTC. The rearrangement links TRBV5-4 to TRBJ1-2; D is uncertain. The CDR3 has 13 amino acids. V was clipped by 4 bases and J by 5 bases, with 12 bases between them. CDR1 is SGHNT, CDR2 YYREEE, per germline (reference sequence).

The rearrangement links TRBV18 to TRBJ2-5; 7 bases agree with TRBD2. Per germline, CDR1 KGHSH and CDR2 LQKENI. This CDR3 spans 15 amino acids. With V trimmed by 2 bases and J by 1 base, 4 bases remained unmatched. CDR3 in amino acids: CASSPGGGIQETQYF. The CDR3 DNA reads TGTGCCAGCTCACCAGGGGGAGGGATCCAAGAGACCCAGTACTTC.

This clone was observed a few times. The V gene is TRBV4-3, the J gene TRBJ1-4; no reliable D call. V was cut by 4 bases and J by 8 bases, with 14 bases left in between. The CDR3 covers 14 residues. The germline gives CDR1 LGHNA, CDR2 YSLEER. CDR3 coding DNA: TGCGCCAGCAGCCCTGAAAGCGGAGGCGAAAAACTGTTTTTT. Protein: CASSPESGGEKLFF.

The rearrangement uses TRBV6-1 and TRBJ2-7; D is unclear. This CDR3 region has 15 residues. From germline, CDR1 is MNHNS and CDR2 SASEGT. V was cut by 2 bases and J by 6 bases, with 17 bases left in between. The CDR3 loop reads CASSESADPKREQYF. The CDR3 DNA reads TGTGCCAGCAGTGAATCGGCAGACCCTAAGCGCGAGCAGTACTTC.

V gene TRBV5-4 combines with J gene TRBJ2-3, with 13 bases identical to TRBD2. The CDR3 spans 16 residues. V shed 0 bases, J shed 6 bases, and the junction held 4 bases outside the gene matches. Germline-derived CDR1 and CDR2 are SGHNT and YYREEE (reference sequence). In DNA form, the CDR3 reads TGTGCCAGCAGCTTGGAAGGACTAGCGGGAGCGGATACGCAGTATTTT. Translated: CASSLEGLAGADTQYF.

The chain is built from TRBV11-2 and TRBJ2-7; TRBD1 agrees at 7 bases. The germline CDR1 and CDR2 sequences are SGHAT and FQNNGV. Trimming took 4 bases from V and 9 from J; bases not matched to a gene: 12. The CDR3 is 14 amino acids. The DNA for the CDR3 is TGTGCCAGCAGCTCCACCCAAAGACAGGGCGGGCAGTACTTC. It is translated as CASSSTQRQGGQYF.

The V call is TRBV5-1, the J call TRBJ2-3; 9 nucleotides match TRBD2. The CDR3 covers 16 residues. CDR1 and CDR2 from the germline V gene are SGHRS and YFSETQ. The ends lost 2 bases at V and 2 bases at J; junction bases unmatched: 6. The CDR3 DNA sequence: TGCGCCAGCAGCTTAGGAGCGGGGGGCCCCACAGATACGCAGTATTTT. Translation: CASSLGAGGPTDTQYF.

This sequence joins TRBV5-6 and TRBJ2-5; TRBD1 matches at 9 bases. With V trimmed by 3 bases and J by 5 bases, 5 bases remained unmatched. The CDR3 extends over 14 amino acids. Germline V gene data show CDR1 as SGHDT and CDR2 as YYEEEE. The CDR3: CASSSGTGYETQYF. The DNA of the CDR3 is TGTGCCAGCAGCTCCGGGACAGGGTACGAGACCCAGTACTTC.

CDR3 loop: CASSGIGLAEYNEQFF. CDR3 coding DNA: TGTGCCAGCAGCGGGATCGGGCTAGCGGAATACAATGAGCAGTTCTTC. The V gene is TRBV11-1, the J gene TRBJ2-1, with 7 bases lining up with TRBD2. In germline, CDR1 is SGHAT, CDR2 FQDESV (reference sequence). Trimming cost V 5 bases and J 4 bases; bases outside gene matches: 11. The CDR3 contains 16 residues. Complete variable domain (other parts from reference TRBV11-1 and TRBJ2-1): EAEVAQSPRYKITEKSQAVAFWCDPISGHATLYWYRQILGQGPELLVQFQDESVVDDSQLPKDRFSAERLKGVDSTLKIQPAELGDSAMYLCASSGIGLAEYNEQFFGPGTRLTVL.

The V gene is TRBV6-5, the J gene TRBJ1-1; 9 bases align to TRBD1. The trim removed 2 bases at V and 10 bases at J, leaving 8 bases unmatched. The CDR3 is made up of 14 amino acids. Per germline, CDR1 MNHEY and CDR2 SVGAGI. In DNA, the CDR3 is TGTGCCAGCAGTTACCCGGGGGGACAGGGTCGAGCTTTCTTT. The encoded protein is CASSYPGGQGRAFF.

The CDR3 reads CASHRDSNQPQHF. The CDR3 nucleotides are TGTGCCAGTCACAGGGATAGCAATCAGCCCCAGCATTTT. The chain recombines TRBV2 with TRBJ1-5, with a possible D match to TRBD1 (6 bases). Germline values: CDR1 SNHLY, CDR2 FYNNEI. The CDR3 runs 13 residues. V was pared by 9 bases and J by 0 bases, with 9 bases between.

DNA of the CDR3: TGTGCCAGCAGCCAAGCCAGGGTTCCCTACGAGCAGTACTTC. Translating gives CASSQARVPYEQYF. The gene calls are TRBV14 and TRBJ2-7, with a tentative D call TRBD1 (5 bases). In germline, CDR1 is SGHDN, CDR2 FVKESK. This CDR3 is 14 amino acids long. Trimming took off 1 base at V and 2 bases at J, with 9 bases between the two ends.

This rearrangement joins TRBV5-5 to TRBJ2-5; D might be TRBD2 (6 bases). Germline values: CDR1 SGHKS, CDR2 YYEKEE (reference sequence). Trimming removed 0 bases from V and 2 bases from J, with 11 bases in between. CDR3 size: 15 residues. In DNA, the CDR3 is TGTGCCAGCAGCTTGGCTAGCGCCGAACAAGAGACCCAGTACTTC. This translates into CASSLASAEQETQYF. Supplemented by reference TRBV5-5 and TRBJ2-5, the full variable domain reads DAGVTQSPTHLIKTRGQQVTLRCSPISGHKSVSWYQQVLGQGPQFIFQYYEKEERGRGNFPDRFSARQFPNYSSELNVNALLLGDSALYLCASSLASAEQETQYFGPGTRLLVL.